This T cell receptor (beta chain) was observed in a study of T cell responses to AZD1222 COVID-19 vaccine. Findings of the study overall: Repertoires were obtained solely post-peak T cell response. With dominance at 160-218 and 743-854, vaccine-associated CD4 TCRs spanned spike. Unmutated variant regions reportedly attract nearly half of all spike-specific TCRs.

TCRdb's copy holds only in-frame clones and misses some; the assay was immunoSEQ multiplex PCR. The table records about 70,000 clones, 88% of them present only once. Notes on this clone: Its target is not known.

Sequencing was performed on peripheral blood, taken 28 days after the second dose of the MenACWY control vaccine. This TCR came from an adult who received the MenACWY meningococcal vaccine as a control.

CDR3 nucleotide sequence: TGTGCCAGCAGCTTGTACCGGGGGGGGCAAGAGACCCAGTACTTC. Amino acids: CASSLYRGGQETQYF. The chain couples TRBV5-4 to TRBJ2-5; 8 positions match TRBD2. CDR3 length equals 15 residues. Looked up from germline, CDR1 is SGHNT and CDR2 is YYREEE (reference sequence). J was trimmed by 2 bases and V by 1 base; bases with no gene match: 4.